This T cell receptor (beta chain) stems from a study of PD-1 and CTLA-4 blockade in melanoma. The protocol was immunoSEQ multiplex PCR, while the TCRdb copy is restricted to in-frame clones and leaves out a portion. Of about 16,000 clones in the sample, roughly 70% were seen once. CDR3 length: 16 residues. V was pared by 0 bases and J by 3 bases, with 14 bases between. Germline CDR1 KGHSH, CDR2 LQKENI. V usage is TRBV18 and J usage is TRBJ1-1, with D possibly being TRBD1 (6 bases). The TCR was taken from a human donor with melanoma. Here the sequenced sample was CD8+ T cells from peripheral blood, taken from a patient given anti-PD-1 treatment. DNA for the CDR3: TGTGCCAGCTCACCACCACGGGTCTCAGGGGACACTGAAGCTTTCTTT. Its protein product is CASSPPRVSGDTEAFF.